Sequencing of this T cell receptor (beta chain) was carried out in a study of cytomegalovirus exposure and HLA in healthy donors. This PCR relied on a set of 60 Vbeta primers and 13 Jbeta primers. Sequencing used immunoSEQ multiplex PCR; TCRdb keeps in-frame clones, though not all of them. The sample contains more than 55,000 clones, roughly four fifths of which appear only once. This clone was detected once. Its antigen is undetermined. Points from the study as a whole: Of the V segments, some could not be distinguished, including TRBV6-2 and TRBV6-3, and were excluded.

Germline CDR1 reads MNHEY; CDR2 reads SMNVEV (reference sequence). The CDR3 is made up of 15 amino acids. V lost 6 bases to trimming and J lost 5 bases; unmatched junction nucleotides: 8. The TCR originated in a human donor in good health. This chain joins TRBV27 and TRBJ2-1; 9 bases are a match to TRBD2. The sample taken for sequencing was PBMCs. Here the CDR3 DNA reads TGTGCCAGCAGCCAGAGCGGGGGGCGTCACAATGAGCAGTTCTTC. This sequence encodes CASSQSGGRHNEQFF.